Sequencing of this T cell receptor beta chain was carried out in a study of graft-versus-host responses after intestinal transplantation. The wider study: Every one of the recipients received anti-thymocyte globulin induction and afterwards took tacrolimus and steroids for approximately 3 years.

Using immunoSEQ multiplex PCR, the repertoire was profiled, and TCRdb retains in-frame clones only, with some absent. The sample holds thousands of clones; around 72% are singletons and the top ten take about 13%. The germline CDR1 and CDR2 sequences are SGHVS and FNYEAQ. V was pared by 4 bases and J by 5 bases, with 12 bases between. This CDR3 comprises 13 residues. The graft tissue was processed, and this released both intraepithelial and lamina propria lymphocytes. The receptor's source is a human patient who received an intestinal transplant, so some T cells may come from the graft donor. The sequencing here drew on ileum tissue, taken 254 days after intestinal transplant. V gene TRBV7-6 combines with J gene TRBJ2-7; D gene uncertain. For the CDR3, the DNA is TGTGCCAGCAGCTCGCCAGGTAAACACGAGCAGTACTTC. As protein: CASSSPGKHEQYF.